This record concerns one T cell receptor beta chain sequence. The sample is drawn from a study of blood T cell repertoires in COVID-19. Sequenced by immunoSEQ multiplex PCR; TCRdb stores in-frame clones only, minus some. The sample lists around 95,000 clones, 80% occurring once. The CDR3 runs 15 residues. V lost 5 bases to trimming and J lost 1 base, with 13 bases between them. CDR1 and CDR2 from the germline V gene are LGHDT and YNNKEL (reference sequence). The V call is TRBV3-1 (or the pseudogene TRBV3-2), the J call TRBJ2-3, with D tentatively TRBD2 (6 bases). This sequence originates from a woman between 70 and 85 years old with acute or convalescent COVID-19. The sample consisted of peripheral blood. CDR3 region: CASSFSGSGTDTQYF. The CDR3 DNA reads as TGTGCCAGCAGCTTTAGCGGTTCAGGCACAGATACGCAGTATTTT.